Many counts were recorded for the clone carrying this T cell receptor (beta chain). Its specificity is unknown. These data come from a study of T cells in Graves' hyperthyroidism and ophthalmopathy. Study results and caveats: Among thyroid clonotypes expanded above 0.001, most also appeared in blood. A 13 V-J signature model discriminated ophthalmopathy versus stable hyperthyroidism.

Patients aged 18 to 65 with hyperthyroidism were newly diagnosed, with duration under 2 months. The blood sample predates any ophthalmopathy symptoms, coming from first hyperthyroidism diagnosis. Template material for amplifying TCR beta CDR3 regions consisted of RNA transcripts. Using the HTBI primer set, a first-round RT-PCR was run on the TCR CDR3. A single record per CDR3 protein comes from TCRdb applying MiXCR to the multiplex PCR reads. The sample holds about 280,000 distinct CDR3 sequences, less than 30% seen once. This CDR3 contains 14 residues. V was clipped by 3 bases and J by 8 bases, with 14 bases between them. Germline V gene data show CDR1 as DFQATT and CDR2 as SNEGSKA (reference sequence).

The chain carries TRBV20-1 and TRBJ1-6, with a weak D call TRBD1 (5 bases). Material: blood. The receptor comes from a man in his forties or fifties with Graves' hyperthyroidism that later progressed to Graves' ophthalmopathy. The CDR3 nucleotides read TGCAGTGCTAGTAGCAGGGCGAAAGATTCACCCCTCCACTTT. Its protein is CSASSRAKDSPLHF.